This entry is about one T cell receptor (beta chain). Unique molecular identifiers were incorporated when the TCRbeta library was constructed. MiXCR, applied by TCRdb to the PCR reads, yields one record per CDR3 protein. The sample holds about 980,000 distinct CDR3 sequences; 25% to 30% are singletons and the top ten take under 30%. This sample stems from a study of T-cell reconstitution after alpha-beta-depleted transplantation in children. The V gene end was trimmed by 1 base and the J gene end by 1 base; junction bases not matched to a gene: 6. The V gene's germline CDR1 is SGHAT and CDR2 FQNNGV. The length of the CDR3 is 17 residues.

The material was PBMCs, mostly from graft donor cells, obtained 360 days after TCRalphabeta/CD19-depleted stem cell transplant. This TCR derives from a boy in the first two years of life who had a stem cell transplant for SCID, so the T cells may come from the graft donor. V is TRBV11-2 and J is TRBJ2-5; 10 nucleotides match TRBD2. DNA for the CDR3: TGTGCCAGCAGCTTAGGTCTAGCGGGGGAACCCCAAGAGACCCAGTACTTC. Encoded protein: CASSLGLAGEPQETQYF.